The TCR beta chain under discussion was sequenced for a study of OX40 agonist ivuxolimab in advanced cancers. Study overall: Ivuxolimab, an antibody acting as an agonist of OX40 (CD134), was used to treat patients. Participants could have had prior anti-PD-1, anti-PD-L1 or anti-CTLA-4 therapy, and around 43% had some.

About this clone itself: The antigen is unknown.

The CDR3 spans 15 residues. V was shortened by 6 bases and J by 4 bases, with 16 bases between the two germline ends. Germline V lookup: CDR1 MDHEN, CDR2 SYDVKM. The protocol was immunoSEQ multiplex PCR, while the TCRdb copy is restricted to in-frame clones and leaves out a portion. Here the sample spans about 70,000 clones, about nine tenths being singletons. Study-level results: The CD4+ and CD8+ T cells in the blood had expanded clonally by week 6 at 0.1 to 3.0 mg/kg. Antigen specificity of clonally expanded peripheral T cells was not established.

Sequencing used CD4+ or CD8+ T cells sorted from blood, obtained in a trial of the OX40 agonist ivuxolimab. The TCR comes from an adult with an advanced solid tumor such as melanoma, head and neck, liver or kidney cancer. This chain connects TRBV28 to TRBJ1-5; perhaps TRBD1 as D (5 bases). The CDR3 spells CASSGGGLANQPQHF. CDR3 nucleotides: TGTGCCAGCAGCGGGGGAGGCTTGGCAAATCAGCCCCAGCATTTT.